The clone carrying this T cell receptor beta chain was recorded a few times. Its target is not known. The data derive from a study of CD8+ T cells in alopecia areata. Study as a whole: Patients in the study were on tofacitinib for 6 to 18 months, then off it for 6 months. The study, taken as a whole, reports: Normal skin's resident alphabeta T cells are sequenced alongside lesional scalp T cells. Under tofacitinib, fewer expanded CD8+ clones appeared among the top 100 scalp clones.

Deletions cut 1 base from V and 4 bases from J, with 14 bases between. Germline lookup yields CDR1 GTSNPN and CDR2 SVGIG (reference sequence). The CDR3 is 16 residues long. As for treatment: oral pan-JAK inhibitor, 5-10 mg twice daily. As the sequencing template, cDNA was produced by extracting RNA and reverse transcribing it. TCRdb keeps only in-frame clones here, not all; method: immunoSEQ multiplex PCR. The profile shows about 220,000 clones, around three fifths of them singletons. This TCR was sampled from a human donor with alopecia areata. Source: CD4+ T cells sorted from blood, taken at week 4, from a patient treated with tofacitinib. This chain uses TRBV30 with TRBJ1-6; no definite D call. The CDR3 coding sequence is TGTGCCTGGAGTGGGGCCAGGTTGGATTATAATTCACCCCTCCACTTT. Translated: CAWSGARLDYNSPLHF.